The next 19 T cell receptor beta chains were all read from a single sample in a study of beta chain features in type 1 diabetes. Expressed TCRB transcripts were sequenced after all isolated RNA was converted to cDNA. The repertoire was sequenced with immunoSEQ multiplex PCR; TCRdb's copy has only in-frame clones and lacks some. The repertoire consists of under 450,000 clones, with roughly 13% occurring once and the leading ten covering less than 0.04%. Sequencing input: naive CD4+ T cells from blood. Every receptor here comes from a man aged 25 to 40 in good health.

The chain couples TRBV4-1 to TRBJ2-7; D could derive from TRBD1 or TRBD2 (5 bases each). V was trimmed by 3 bases and J by 1 base, leaving 22 bases between them. The CDR3 extends over 18 amino acids. CDR1 and CDR2 from the germline V gene are MGHRA and YSYEKL. The DNA for the CDR3 is TGCGCCAGCAGCCAGAGTACGGGACCCACGGCCACTTCCTACGAGCAGTACTTC. It yields the protein CASSQSTGPTATSYEQYF.

In this sample, this clone turned up a few times. The chain combines TRBV7-2 with TRBJ2-5, with D hard to call. Trimming shortened V by 2 bases and J by 1 base, and 5 bases separated the two germline ends. The CDR3 totals 13 residues. CDR1 and CDR2 from the germline V gene are SGHTA and FQGNSA. For the CDR3, the DNA is TGTGCCAGCAGCTTACACAGCCAAGAGACCCAGTACTTC. Translation gives CASSLHSQETQYF.

The gene calls are TRBV30 and TRBJ1-6; no firm D call. CDR3 length equals 10 residues. The germline V and J ends were trimmed by 6 bases and 11 bases, with 8 bases remaining between them. Germline CDR1 is GTSNPN and CDR2 is SVGIG (reference sequence). The CDR3 sequence is CACPVPPLHF. CDR3 nucleotides: TGTGCCTGCCCCGTCCCACCCCTCCACTTT.

The rearrangement joins TRBV29-1 to TRBJ2-7; D gene uncertain. Germline CDR1 is SQVTM and CDR2 is ANQGSEA. The CDR3 sequence is 10 residues long. For the CDR3, the DNA is TGCAGCGTTTCCTCCCACGAGCAGTACGTC. It specifies CSVSSHEQYV.

This clone was seen more than once but under ten times. The chain combines TRBV6-4 with TRBJ2-3, with D uncertain. V was trimmed by 5 bases and J by 2 bases, leaving 8 bases between them. Looked up from germline, CDR1 is MRHNA and CDR2 is SNTAGT. This CDR3 is 13 amino acids long. CDR3: CASSRQITDTQYF. CDR3 sequence (DNA): TGTGCCAGCAGTCGTCAGATCACAGATACGCAGTATTTT.

The chain couples TRBV5-4 to TRBJ1-2; TRBD1 aligns across 8 bases. This CDR3 is built from 14 residues. V dropped 4 bases and J dropped 5; count of bases not matched to a gene: 7. Germline V gene sequence: CDR1 SGHNT, CDR2 YYREEE (reference sequence). CDR3 coding DNA: TGTGCCAGCAGCCCCAGGACAGGGCCGTATGGCTACACCTTC. Its translation: CASSPRTGPYGYTF.

V and J are TRBV7-9 and TRBJ2-3; 7 bases fit TRBD2. Germline V gene lookup returns CDR1 SEHNR and CDR2 FQNEAQ (reference sequence). V lost 5 bases, J lost 11 bases, and 10 bases stayed unmatched. The CDR3 is 13 residues long. The CDR3 sequence is CASSGSGLAEQYF. CDR3 DNA: TGTGCCAGCAGCGGAAGTGGTCTAGCGGAGCAGTATTTT. Full variable domain (outside the CDR3, taken from reference TRBV7-9 and TRBJ2-3): DTGVSQNPRHKITKRGQNVTFRCDPISEHNRLYWYRQTLGQGPEFLTYFQNEAQLEKSRLLSDRFSAERPKGSFSTLEIQRTEQGDSAMYLCASSGSGLAEQYFGPGTRLTVL.

This chain joins TRBV19 and TRBJ2-1; 8 bases map to TRBD1. CDR1 and CDR2 (germline): LNHDA, SQIVND (reference sequence). V trimming: 8 bases; J trimming: 2 bases; junction bases outside the gene matches: 8. There are 15 residues in the CDR3. The CDR3 coding sequence is TGTGCCAGTGGCAGGGGGCTCCTAACCTACAATGAGCAGTTCTTC. It is translated as CASGRGLLTYNEQFF.

This clone was seen ten or more times. The genes are TRBV30 and TRBJ2-7; D is undetermined. Germline CDR1 GTSNPN, CDR2 SVGIG (reference sequence). The CDR3 loop spans 12 amino acids. Trimming stripped 3 bases from V and 2 bases from J, with 8 bases between. Here the CDR3 DNA reads TGTGCCTGGAGCCGGACCCCCTACGAGCAGTACGTC. Protein sequence: CAWSRTPYEQYV.

The chain uses TRBV2 and TRBJ2-7; tentatively, D is TRBD2 (6 bases). The germline CDR1 and CDR2 sequences are SNHLY and FYNNEI. V lost 4 bases and J 3 bases, leaving 13 bases between the germline ends. The length of the CDR3 is 14 residues. The CDR3 loop is CASSAPGGDYEQYV. The CDR3 nucleotides read TGTGCCAGCAGTGCCCCTGGCGGGGACTACGAGCAGTACGTC.

With regard to this clone: In the same sample, other DNA sequences code for this CDR3. This rearrangement joins TRBV4-1 to TRBJ1-5, with 9 bases lining up with TRBD1. This CDR3 is 14 amino acids long. The trim removed 4 bases at V and 5 bases at J, leaving 3 bases unmatched. Germline CDR1 MGHRA, CDR2 YSYEKL. This chain's CDR3 is CASSLRQGDQPQHF. The CDR3 coding sequence is TGCGCCAGCAGCCTGCGACAGGGGGATCAGCCCCAGCATTTT.

V usage is TRBV30 and J usage is TRBJ1-1; TRBD1 agrees at 9 bases. This CDR3 is 13 amino acids long. From germline, CDR1 is GTSNPN and CDR2 SVGIG (reference sequence). The junction had 3 bases not matched to a gene; V was cut back by 1 base and J by 6 bases. CDR3 region: CAWSGTGVAEAFF. Here the CDR3 DNA reads TGTGCCTGGAGTGGGACAGGGGTCGCTGAAGCTTTCTTT.

The CDR3 sequence: CASSMPPTLGGGHPEQFF. CDR3 bases: TGTGCCAGTAGTATGCCCCCTACCTTGGGGGGGGGTCACCCTGAGCAGTTCTTC. The chain has TRBV19 and TRBJ2-1, with 7 bases aligning to TRBD2. The J segment lost 9 bases and the V segment lost 3 bases, leaving 20 bases of the junction unmatched. Germline V gene lookup returns CDR1 LNHDA and CDR2 SQIVND (reference sequence). This CDR3 spans 18 amino acids.

This chain joins TRBV7-8 and TRBJ2-3; D gene uncertain. Germline assignment: CDR1 SGHVS and CDR2 FQNEAQ. CDR3 length equals 14 residues. V dropped 1 base and J dropped 7 bases, with 12 bases sitting between them. The CDR3, as DNA: TGTGCCAGCAGCTTAGGGTCTAGTTTTCATACGCAGTATTTT. It specifies CASSLGSSFHTQYF.

CDR3 in amino acids: CASSLHQGRETQYF. In nucleotides, the CDR3 is TGTGCCAGCAGCTTACATCAGGGGCGAGAGACCCAGTACTTC. The rearrangement uses TRBV7-7 and TRBJ2-5, with a tentative D call TRBD1 (6 bases). The CDR3 is made up of 14 amino acids. CDR1 is SSHAT, CDR2 FNYEAQ, per germline (reference sequence). The V gene lost 2 bases and the J gene lost 4 bases, with 11 bases spanning the gap.

This chain joins TRBV9 and TRBJ2-3; D ambiguous. CDR3 length: 13 residues. CDR1 and CDR2 (germline): SGDLS, YYNGEE. Between the trimmed V and J ends, which lost 4 bases and 2 bases, there was a span of 8 bases. Here the CDR3 reads CASSLSLTDTQYF. CDR3 bases: TGTGCCAGCAGCCTGTCTCTCACAGATACGCAGTATTTT.

Concerning this clone: The sample has other DNA sequences that encode this CDR3 too. J is TRBJ1-1 and V is TRBV4-3; D is unresolved. There are 13 residues in the CDR3. Germline-derived CDR1 and CDR2 are LGHNA and YSLEER. V was clipped by 0 bases and J by 8 bases, with 10 bases between them. The CDR3 DNA is TGCGCCAGCAGCCAAGATCTTGGAACAGAAGCTTTCTTT. Protein product: CASSQDLGTEAFF.

The chain carries TRBV7-3 and TRBJ2-7; no firm D call. In germline, CDR1 is SGHTA, CDR2 FQGTGA. This CDR3 region has 16 residues. Trimming pared 5 bases from V and 0 bases from J, leaving 17 bases between. This chain's CDR3 is CASSPYRNLSSYEQYV. CDR3 DNA sequence: TGTGCCAGCAGCCCGTACCGGAACTTATCCTCCTACGAGCAGTACGTC.

V gene TRBV28 combines with J gene TRBJ2-2; D might be TRBD1 or TRBD2, each matching 5 bases. The germline gives CDR1 MDHEN, CDR2 SYDVKM. V lost 8 bases to trimming and J lost 6 bases, with 13 bases between them. This CDR3 is 13 amino acids long. Written as DNA, the CDR3 is TGTGCCAGCCCGACGGGGCGGCCCGGGGAGCTGTTTTTT. Translation gives CASPTGRPGELFF.